The clone carrying this TCR beta chain was detected once. Antigen unknown. This specimen comes from a study of shared clonotypes between healthy human individuals. Study findings and constraints: Sharing across four donors was seen in around 5% of naive CD4 clonotypes. In general, naive subsets displayed greater estimated richness than memory subsets did.

In replicate PCRs of sorted subsets, around 0.2 ug DNA, about 29,000 T cell genomes, was used. The repertoire was sequenced with immunoSEQ multiplex PCR; TCRdb's copy has only in-frame clones and lacks some. The sample holds 1,500,000 or so clones; about 98.5% are singletons and the top ten take approximately 0.4%. In germline, CDR1 is LGHNA, CDR2 YSLEER. V was trimmed by 0 bases and J by 4 bases, leaving 10 bases between them. The CDR3 extends over 15 amino acids. The sample taken for sequencing was naive CD4+ T cells sorted from blood. This sample's subset: CD45RA+ positively selected. The sequence was obtained from a man younger than 45 in good health. The rearrangement links TRBV4-3 to TRBJ2-1; tentative D call: TRBD1 (5 bases). CDR3 sequence (DNA): TGCGCCAGCAGCCAAGATTGGGGCGTGTACAATGAGCAGTTCTTC. Its translation: CASSQDWGVYNEQFF.